Here is one T cell receptor beta chain with its context. Its antigen specificity is not known. No much larger clone exists at a distance of one base, and base qualities are not known. This record comes from a study of cytomegalovirus exposure and HLA in healthy donors (dated by TCRdb to the late 2010s). Describing the broader study: The 500 to 800 repertoires of the first cohort and the roughly 110 validation repertoires were produced on the same platform, according to a later analysis. The study aimed to test whether signatures of past pathogen exposure could be identified by cataloging public T cell receptors. To predict cytomegalovirus infection status, the study combined high-throughput TCR immunosequencing, statistical association of individual TCRs with disease status, and machine learning. In addition to the first cohort of 666 subjects, a separate validation cohort of about 120 different subjects was used. Beyond this particular receptor, the publication reports: Cytomegalovirus status was reported to be diagnosed by the classifier with high specificity and sensitivity in both the original and validation cohorts. It was suggested by the authors that the approach could potentially be generalized to other disease states and immunological phenotypes. The study gave a list of 150 to 200 TCR beta chains associated with cytomegalovirus. A later analysis found that TCRs clustered in the first cohort also tended to co-occur in the roughly 120 validation repertoires, with 94% of cluster scores above 0. A later analysis had no HLA typing for the validation cohort, so co-occurrence there was scored across all 110 or so repertoires. Most TCR sequences were observed very rarely across donors, whereas some public TCRs were present in many individuals. Three of the identified cytomegalovirus-associated TCR beta chains were confirmed in vitro to be specific for cytomegalovirus antigens.

Library preparation used the immunoSEQ multiplex PCR assay. Concerning the study's data processing: A statistical classification framework was developed to diagnose cytomegalovirus status using the catalog of TCR beta chain sequences. TCRdb carries this immuneACCESS record with in-frame sequences only. Its versions omit some clonotypes, under half of them owing to an unresolved V gene in the studies checked, with the rest unexplained. For V, J and clone size, that table is used; D and trimming come from the DNA. The sample data list approximately 270,000 clones, and around 86% of these were observed just once. The ten top clones hold 0.9% to 1.1% of the sample. The V end loses 0 bases and the J end loses 5 bases, and a stretch of 10 bases separates them. The CDR3 sequence holds 15 residues, the cysteine and phenylalanine included. This entry keeps only the CDR3 DNA: 45 bases, framed from base 1. The germline V gene yields MNHEY for CDR1 and SVGAGI for CDR2.

Donors formed part of the validation cohort, which comprised 95 to 150 subjects and was distinct from the first cohort of some 700 subjects. Rearrangement joined TRBV6-5 to TRBJ1-4, with a weak D call of TRBD1 (5 bases match). The sequencing sample was made of PBMCs. This sequence originates from a woman aged 18-35 years in good health and CMV-seronegative. The CDR3 has the sequence CASSYSLDTNEKLFF. The DNA is as follows: TGTGCCAGCAGTTACTCTCTGGACACAAATGAAAAACTGTTTTTT.